This is a list of T cell receptor beta chains from one sample in a study of blood T cell repertoires in COVID-19. The assay was immunoSEQ multiplex PCR, and TCRdb's table has in-frame clones only and misses some. The sample lists roughly 76,000 clones, about nine tenths seen once, with 29% in the top ten. The sequenced material came from peripheral blood. The receptors derive from a woman older than 75 with active or convalescent COVID-19. The CDR3 runs from the conserved cysteine through the conserved F or W. D genes are given only for firm matches. Clone size is not always given. Where it is, it says once, few, many or a class for expanded clones.

j_call | v_call | clone_size | d_call | cdr3_nt | cdr3_aa
TRBJ1-2 | TRBV6-2/TRBV6-3 | . | TRBD1 | TGTGCCAGCAGCCCGCGTGAGGGGGCGCTGAATGGCTACACCTTC | CASSPREGALNGYTF
TRBJ1-2 | TRBV11-3 | . | . | TGTGCCAGTGCCCACCCCGGGGGGAGCGGAGAAGGCTACACCTTC | CASAHPGGSGEGYTF
TRBJ2-5 | TRBV28 | . | TRBD1 | TGTGCCAGCAGTATTTTAGGGACAGGGAGAAAAGAGACCCAGTACTTC | CASSILGTGRKETQYF
TRBJ1-2 | TRBV5-6 | . | TRBD1 | TGTGCCAGCAGCCGGACAGGACTCTATGGCTACACCTTC | CASSRTGLYGYTF
TRBJ2-1 | TRBV10-3 | . | . | TGTGCCATCATGGCGGACAATGAGCAGTTCTTC | CAIMADNEQFF
TRBJ1-2 | TRBV7-9 | few | . | TGTGCCAGCAGCTTAGGGCAGAACTATGGCTACACCTTC | CASSLGQNYGYTF
TRBJ2-1 | TRBV14 | . | . | TGTGCCAGCAGCCAAGTGGGCAAGCACGTCTTC | CASSQVGKHVF
TRBJ1-6 | TRBV14 | . | . | TGTGCCAGCAGCCGACAGAATTCACCCCTCCACTTT | CASSRQNSPLHF
TRBJ1-2 | TRBV5-1 | . | . | TGCGCCAGCAGGCGGGAGGGAGAAATCGGAAATGGCTACACCTTC | CASRREGEIGNGYTF
TRBJ1-5 | TRBV7-2 | . | . | TGTGCCAGCCGCCCCGCGGCGGGGGGGCAGGGGCGCAATCAGCCCCAGCATTTT | CASRPAAGGQGRNQPQHF
TRBJ1-1 | TRBV2 | . | . | TGTGCCAGCCTAGACAGTTTGAACACTGAAGCTTTCTTT | CASLDSLNTEAFF
TRBJ2-5 | TRBV19 | once | . | TGTGCCAGTAGTTGGGGACTGGGAGGGACCCAGTACTTC | CASSWGLGGTQYF
TRBJ1-2 | TRBV30 | . | . | TGTGCCTGGACCGGTCCTCTAGTAGGAGGCTACACCTTC | CAWTGPLVGGYTF
TRBJ2-5 | TRBV9 | . | TRBD2 | TGTGCCAGCAGCGTAGACGTTGTGGGGCTAGCGGGGGCCTTACGGTACTTC | CASSVDVVGLAGALRYF
TRBJ1-2 | TRBV12-3/TRBV12-4 | . | TRBD1 | TGTGCCAGCATCCTGGGACAGGGAGGCTACACCTTC | CASILGQGGYTF
TRBJ2-5 | TRBV7-8 | . | . | TGTGCCAGCAGCTTATTGGCCGGGGAAGAGACCCAGTACTTC | CASSLLAGEETQYF
TRBJ2-3 | TRBV28 | . | TRBD2 | TGTGCCAGCAGCTCCGGGACTAGCGGGGCCACAGATACGCAGTATTTT | CASSSGTSGATDTQYF
TRBJ2-5 | TRBV19 | few | TRBD2 | TGTGCCAGTAGTATCTCCCCAACTAGCGGCCAAGAGACCCAGTACTTC | CASSISPTSGQETQYF
TRBJ2-3 | TRBV5-8 | . | . | TGTGCCAGCACCGACCCGAGCGCTGGCAGGGCAGATACGCAGTATTTT | CASTDPSAGRADTQYF
TRBJ1-6 | TRBV7-9 | . | TRBD1 | TGTGCCAGCAGCTCTCAAGGGACAGGGGTCTCACCCCTCCACTTT | CASSSQGTGVSPLHF
TRBJ1-2 | TRBV21-1 | once | . | TGTGCCAGCAGCAAAGGTGACAGGGCATTCACCTTC | CASSKGDRAFTF
TRBJ2-5 | TRBV28 | . | TRBD1 | TGTGCCAGCCATAAATTGACAGGGACAGAGACCCAGTACTTC | CASHKLTGTETQYF
TRBJ2-7 | TRBV5-1 | . | TRBD1 | TGCGCCAGCAGCTCGGGACAGTCCTACGAGCAGTACTTC | CASSSGQSYEQYF
TRBJ2-5 | TRBV7-9 | . | . | TGTGCCAGCAGCTCAGGTTCCCAAGAGACCCAGTACTTC | CASSSGSQETQYF
TRBJ2-2 | TRBV30 | . | TRBD2 | TGTGCCTGGAGTCCACTAGCGGGAGGATTCACCGGGGAGCTGTTTTTT | CAWSPLAGGFTGELFF
TRBJ2-7 | TRBV5-6 | . | . | TGTGCCAGCAGCTTGGACCCCCTAGGCGAGCAGTACTTC | CASSLDPLGEQYF
TRBJ2-3 | TRBV10-3 | . | . | TGTGCCATAACGACGGGCGGGGACACAGATACGCAGTATTTT | CAITTGGDTDTQYF
TRBJ1-6 | TRBV29-1 | . | TRBD1 | TGCAGCGTTACCGACAGGGGAAATTCACCCCTCCACTTT | CSVTDRGNSPLHF